This T cell receptor (beta chain) was found in a study of identical twins (dated by TCRdb to about 2016). About the full investigation: To test whether fetal clonotypes persist, the study used deep sequencing on TCR alpha and beta repertoires from monozygotic twins, unrelated adults of various ages, and cord blood. To rule out contamination, the twin experiments were replicated at different times with different library preparation protocols.

The table lists this clonotype with a few counts. The clone's antigen remains unknown. Base quality data are lacking; no much larger clone is found one base away. Every donor was a healthy Caucasian. The twin cohort consisted of three pairs of female monozygotic twins, all aged about 18 to 29 years. Peripheral blood mononuclear cells were the source from which RNA for the TCR libraries was isolated. Broader findings and caveats from the paper: In monozygotic twins, out-of-frame TCR alpha sharing was systematically underestimated by recombination models, although the models agreed with sharing between unrelated individuals. Fewer insertions were carried by abundant cord blood beta clonotypes, a similar but weaker trend appeared in young adult naive repertoires, and no such trend appeared in memory repertoires. Compared with coincidental sharing between unrelated individuals, out-of-frame TCR alpha sequences shared between twins showed an excess of sequences with low generation probability. Excess twin sharing in beta out-of-frame sequences was weaker because fewer shared sequences lowered the signal-to-noise ratio. Because the same donors could not be followed over many years, conclusions were based on cross-sectional statistical analysis. Zero-insertion analyses could be partly confounded by invariant T cells such as MAIT and iNKT, although diverse VJ usage argued against such confounding for most clonotypes.

The library was prepared using 5' RACE. Instrument on record: Illumina HiSeq 2000. A universal primer binding site was introduced by template switching, and a unique molecular identifier was present in the final cDNA, enabling accurate counting of TCR cDNA molecules. First-strand cDNA for TCR alpha and beta chains was synthesized from specific primers in the conserved constant-segment region. To control for contamination, every cDNA library carried two barcodes: a SMART-Mk sample barcode plus Illumina barcodes. TruSeq adapter sequences and Illumina sample barcodes were added in two successive PCR steps. The TCR alpha and beta cDNA libraries were sequenced on the Illumina HiSeq platform using custom primers. The study's own analysis went as follows. Raw reads were processed with MiGEC to extract unique molecular identifiers, and MiXCR was used to determine CDR3 positions. For each individual, recombination models were inferred using an EM algorithm with the repgenHMM and IGoR tools. Shared clonotype analysis was performed with the tcR package in R, normalizing sharing by the product of cloneset sizes. Out-of-frame nonproductive sequences were analyzed to study raw recombination free of thymic and clonal selection effects. In TCRdb, the public reads were trimmed at Q25 with fastp and aligned with MiXCR, with productive beta chains retained. Merged by CDR3 protein, the rows form single entries marked with the most common genes and DNA. The V and J calls reflect TCRdb's pipeline rather than the authors' work. The sample contains some 690,000 distinct CDR3 sequences, approximately 22% of them found a single time. The ten largest account for approximately 4.5% of the sample.

The germline V gene (reference sequence) yields DFQATT for CDR1 and SNEGSKA for CDR2. For this chain, trimming is 3 bases at the V end and 7 bases at the J end, and the number of junction bases without a gene match is 14. The CDR3 measures 16 amino acids from cysteine to phenylalanine. Just the 48-base CDR3 DNA is kept, in frame starting at base 1. The sample was also reused in another study, on T cells expressing NK-cell markers. That second report states: About 8 donors provided sorted CD3+CD56+NKG2C+, CD3+CD56+NKG2C- and CD3+CD56-NKG2C+ T-cell subsets, whose TCR beta-chain repertoires were profiled. Of the eight sequenced donors, seven were found to be HCMV-seropositive and one was found to be HCMV-seronegative. In several experiments an anti-gammadeltaTCR antibody was added to restrict sorting to alphabetaTCR-expressing T cells. For about 6 donors, the dominant CD3+CD56+NKG2C+ clonotypes were among the top 10 CD8+ clonotypes and accounted for roughly 1.0-8% of CD8+ T cells. Those dominant clonotypes were again the most abundant among CD3+CD56-NKG2C+ cells in several donors, at 28.3-60.1%. It remained unclear whether the expanded NKG2C-expressing T cell clones were specific for HCMV antigens. The study sequenced eight donors, all healthy volunteers chosen at random: three men and five women. HCMV-specific IgG was detected in serum with a commercial ELISA kit to determine HCMV serostatus. Bulk peripheral blood T-cell repertoires were additionally sequenced from unsorted PBMC for over 5 donors. Reads were demultiplexed and grouped by UMI with MIGEC, and clonotypes were assembled and quantified with MiTCR. Only TCR cDNA sequences supported by at least two reads were kept to exclude erroneous sequences. The tcR package was used for downstream repertoire analysis, with clonotypes matched between fractions based on CDR3 nucleotide sequence plus V segment. VDJmatch was used to annotate antigen specificity against VDJdb, with one amino acid substitution in CDR3 allowed.

What was sequenced was PBMCs. The chain employs TRBV20-1 and TRBJ2-1; TRBD2 aligns with 8 central bases. This sequence was found in a woman aged 18-29 years in good health. The CDR3 region has the sequence CSARSEAGLVTNEQFF. The nucleotide sequence reads TGCAGTGCTAGGAGCGAGGCGGGACTAGTAACGAATGAGCAGTTCTTC.